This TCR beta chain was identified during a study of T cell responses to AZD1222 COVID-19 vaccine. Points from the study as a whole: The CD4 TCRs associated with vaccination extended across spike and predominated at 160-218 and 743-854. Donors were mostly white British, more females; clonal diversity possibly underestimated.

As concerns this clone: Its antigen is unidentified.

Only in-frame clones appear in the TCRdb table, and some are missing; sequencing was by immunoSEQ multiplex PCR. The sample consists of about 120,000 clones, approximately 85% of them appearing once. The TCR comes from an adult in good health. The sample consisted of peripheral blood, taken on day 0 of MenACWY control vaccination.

The CDR3 DNA is TGTGCCAGCAGCTTAGAGCTTATTCACTCGGCAGGGGGGGACACTGAAGCTTTCTTT. This gives the protein CASSLELIHSAGGDTEAFF. This chain connects TRBV7-2 to TRBJ1-1, with TRBD1 matching over 7 bases. Germline CDR1 SGHTA, CDR2 FQGNSA. The CDR3 has 19 amino acids. V lost 1 base, J lost 3 bases, and 17 bases stayed unmatched.